Below are 20 T cell receptor beta chains sequenced from a single sample in a study of shared clonotypes between healthy human individuals. The assay was immunoSEQ multiplex PCR, and TCRdb's table has in-frame clones only and misses some. This sample has 2,500,000 or so clones, with around 92% found just once. Material for sequencing was naive CD4+ T cells from PBMCs. Sample subset: CD45RA+ positively selected. The receptor set was obtained from a young man in good health. Some clones in this sample may be carry-over from other donors' samples.

The gene calls are TRBV9 and TRBJ1-4; possibly TRBD1 for D (6 bases). Trimming shortened V by 4 bases and J by 3 bases, and 13 bases separated the two germline ends. The CDR3 loop spans 15 amino acids. From germline, CDR1 is SGDLS and CDR2 YYNGEE. CDR3 bases: TGTGCCAGCAGCAAGGACAGACTCCCTAATGAAAAACTGTTTTTT. Amino acid sequence: CASSKDRLPNEKLFF.

The chain employs TRBV4-1 and TRBJ2-7, with TRBD2 identical over 13 bases. In germline, CDR1 is MGHRA, CDR2 YSYEKL. The CDR3 is made up of 16 amino acids. With V trimmed by 5 bases and J by 4 bases, 8 bases remained unmatched. The DNA for the CDR3 is TGCGCCAGCAGCGCGCGGACTAGCGGGAGTGTTTACGAGCAGTACTTC. Its translation is CASSARTSGSVYEQYF.

V gene TRBV18 combines with J gene TRBJ2-7; TRBD2 matches 10 bases. J gave up 4 bases and V 1 base, and 7 bases lay outside the gene matches. The CDR3 is made up of 16 amino acids. In germline, CDR1 is KGHSH, CDR2 LQKENI. The DNA of the CDR3 is TGTGCCAGCTCACCACGAGGACTAGCGGTGGTGTACGAGCAGTACTTC. Translating it yields CASSPRGLAVVYEQYF.

Remarks on this clone: Other DNA sequences within the sample encode an identical CDR3. The genes are TRBV5-1 and TRBJ2-7; TRBD1 agrees at 11 bases. The J segment lost 2 bases and the V segment lost 3 bases, leaving 4 bases of the junction unmatched. The CDR3 spans 15 residues. Germline V gene data show CDR1 as SGHRS and CDR2 as YFSETQ. CDR3 bases: TGCGCCAGCAGCTCTCCGGGACAGGGGGCCTACGAGCAGTACTTC. It specifies CASSSPGQGAYEQYF.

V gene TRBV5-1 combines with J gene TRBJ2-5; 8 bases match TRBD2. CDR3 length equals 14 residues. V gave up 7 bases and J gave up 3 bases; unmatched junction bases: 8. Per germline, CDR1 SGHRS and CDR2 YFSETQ. The CDR3 loop is CASRISGTEETQYF. In nucleotides, the CDR3 is TGCGCCAGCCGGATTAGCGGGACCGAAGAGACCCAGTACTTC.

The CDR3 here is CATNGPGTATYNEQFF. The CDR3 DNA follows: TGTGCCACCAATGGGCCGGGGACAGCCACCTACAATGAGCAGTTCTTC. The chain carries TRBV28 and TRBJ2-1; 7 bases fit TRBD1. V lost 10 bases and J lost 2; bases outside the gene matches: 14. Germline CDR1 MDHEN, CDR2 SYDVKM. The CDR3 is made up of 16 amino acids.

The chain employs TRBV19 and TRBJ2-7; no firm D call. The ends were cut back, 1 base at V and 7 bases at J, with 11 bases in the middle. CDR3 length: 13 residues. Germline V gene sequence: CDR1 LNHDA, CDR2 SQIVND (reference sequence). The CDR3 reads CASSIGSPSEQYF. In DNA, the CDR3 is TGTGCCAGTAGTATAGGCAGTCCGAGTGAGCAGTACTTC.

The CDR3 DNA sequence: TGTGCCAGCAGGGCCGGGGCCCAATACGAGCAGTACTTC. Encoded protein: CASRAGAQYEQYF. The chain carries TRBV28 and TRBJ2-7; D may match TRBD1 or TRBD2 (5 bases each). V lost 6 bases and J lost 4, with 13 bases in between. The CDR3 is made up of 13 amino acids. The V gene's germline CDR1 is MDHEN and CDR2 SYDVKM.

The chain recombines TRBV9 with TRBJ1-5, with TRBD1 matching 9 bases. The CDR3 has 13 residues. Trimming at V came to 7 bases and at J to 5 bases, leaving 4 bases not matched to a gene. Germline values: CDR1 SGDLS, CDR2 YYNGEE. CDR3 protein: CASGRDRDQPQHF. DNA of the CDR3: TGTGCCAGCGGCCGGGACAGGGATCAGCCCCAGCATTTT.

This clone was seen only once. At the DNA level, this CDR3 is encoded by other sequences in the same sample as well. The chain couples TRBV18 to TRBJ1-4, with unresolved D. The V and J ends lost 3 bases and 5 bases respectively, with 10 bases between them. Germline assignment: CDR1 KGHSH and CDR2 LQKENI. The CDR3 has 14 amino acids. The CDR3 sequence: CASSPARSNEKLFF. CDR3 coding DNA: TGTGCCAGCTCACCCGCCAGGTCGAATGAAAAACTGTTTTTT.

This sequence joins TRBV5-4 and TRBJ2-7; tentatively, D is TRBD1 or TRBD2 (5 bases each). CDR1 and CDR2 from the germline V gene are SGHNT and YYREEE (reference sequence). Trimming removed 2 bases from V and 9 bases from J, with 18 bases in between. This CDR3 has 14 amino acids. The CDR3 DNA reads TGTGCCAGCAGCTTCTCCGGGGCAACCGAGGTGCAGTACTTC. It is translated as CASSFSGATEVQYF.

The chain uses TRBV30 and TRBJ1-1, with D unresolved. The CDR3 runs 13 residues. Deletions cut 5 bases from V and 5 bases from J, with 15 bases between. Germline V gene sequence: CDR1 GTSNPN, CDR2 SVGIG (reference sequence). The CDR3 nucleotides read TGTGCCTGGGTATTTCCCCGGAGTACTGAAGCTTTCTTT. Residues: CAWVFPRSTEAFF.

The chain has TRBV27 and TRBJ1-5; D is unresolved. Trimming stripped 4 bases from V and 4 bases from J, with 8 bases between. The CDR3 sequence is 13 residues long. Germline CDR1 is MNHEY and CDR2 is SMNVEV (reference sequence). The CDR3 sequence: CASSSGYNQPQHF. CDR3 sequence (DNA): TGTGCCAGCAGTTCGGGTTATAATCAGCCCCAGCATTTT.

The chain carries TRBV4-1 and TRBJ2-7; D may be TRBD2 (6 bases). V lost 2 bases and J 4 bases, leaving 21 bases between the germline ends. Germline V gene sequence: CDR1 MGHRA, CDR2 YSYEKL. The CDR3 has 17 amino acids. For the CDR3, the DNA is TGCGCCAGCAGCCAACCTTTCGCCCGCGGGGCCGCATACGAGCAGTACTTC. Protein: CASSQPFARGAAYEQYF.

This clone showed up just once. The chain couples TRBV2 to TRBJ2-6; 7 bases are shared with TRBD1. Germline V gives CDR1 SNHLY, CDR2 FYNNEI. V shed 5 bases and J 2 bases; nucleotides not matched to a gene: 9. The CDR3 loop spans 17 amino acids. CDR3 amino acids: CASSRTGSAPGANVLTF. The DNA for the CDR3 is TGTGCCAGCAGTAGGACAGGCTCGGCCCCTGGGGCCAACGTCCTGACTTTC.

This clone was found once. The rearrangement links TRBV15 to TRBJ1-1, with D possibly TRBD1 on 6 matching bases. The CDR3 runs 14 residues. The V gene's germline CDR1 is LNHNV and CDR2 YYDKDF (reference sequence). Trimming shortened V by 6 bases and J by 4 bases, and 15 bases separated the two germline ends. CDR3 sequence: CATSTKGGGTEAFF. DNA for the CDR3: TGTGCCACCAGTACCAAAGGGGGGGGCACTGAAGCTTTCTTT.

In the case of this clone: Other DNA sequences in the sample encode the same CDR3. The genes are TRBV28 and TRBJ2-1; 11 nucleotides match TRBD2. CDR3 length: 16 amino acids. V dropped 5 bases and J dropped 3; count of bases not matched to a gene: 6. Per the germline V gene, CDR1 is MDHEN and CDR2 is SYDVKM. CDR3 DNA: TGTGCCAGCAGTCCCCCCGGACTAGCGGGCTACAATGAGCAGTTCTTC. Translation: CASSPPGLAGYNEQFF.

The chain combines TRBV5-1 with TRBJ1-4; no definite D call. Trimming took 4 bases from V and 0 from J, leaving 13 bases between them. CDR1 SGHRS and CDR2 YFSETQ come from the germline V gene. This CDR3 contains 16 residues. This chain's CDR3 is CASSQSPGSTNEKLFF. The CDR3 coding sequence is TGCGCCAGCAGCCAATCCCCGGGGTCAACTAATGAAAAACTGTTTTTT.

V gene TRBV9 combines with J gene TRBJ1-1; D not resolved. With 4 bases removed from V and 1 base from J, the gap between germline ends came to 11 bases. The CDR3 spans 14 residues. Germline CDR1 and CDR2: SGDLS and YYNGEE. CDR3 in amino acids: CASSPVAANTEAFF. The CDR3 bases are TGTGCCAGCAGCCCGGTGGCAGCGAACACTGAAGCTTTCTTT.

The chain recombines TRBV18 with TRBJ1-2, with D hard to call. The V and J ends lost 3 bases and 1 base respectively, with 12 bases between them. The CDR3 is made up of 15 amino acids. Germline lookup yields CDR1 KGHSH and CDR2 LQKENI. CDR3: CASSPAPGFNYGYTF. CDR3 sequence (DNA): TGTGCCAGCTCACCGGCTCCAGGATTTAACTATGGCTACACCTTC.